The rows below give T cell receptor beta chains drawn from one sample of a study of CDR3 diversity in severe acne. TCRdb processed the PCR reads anew with MiXCR; each CDR3 protein has one entry. Altogether around 91,000 distinct CDR3 sequences are present, 45% to 60% being singletons, with the ten largest covering around 15%. Material for sequencing was blood. The receptors here all came from a male donor in good health, without acne. CDR3s include the opening cysteine and the closing phenylalanine or tryptophan. Fields, in order: CDR3 protein, clone size, D gene, V gene. A D gene is named only where the DNA matches it firmly. For some rows the clone size is stated as once, few or many, or as a class when expanded; others skip it.

CASSLARNQPQHF many . TRBV11-2
CASSQDRAYNEQFF . TRBD1 TRBV5-8
CATRGTARQPQHF . TRBD1 TRBV28
CSATKAASGNTTYF . . TRBV20-1
CASSLATAGEGYEQYF many TRBD2 TRBV5-1
CASSSRGSLGEQYF . . TRBV7-2
CASSTGTGGTSHSTDTQYF . TRBD2 TRBV19
CAQRTGAADTQYF . TRBD1 TRBV7-7
CASSEWASRGFHTGELFF medium-sized . TRBV25-1
CSAETSGMYEQYF . TRBD2 TRBV20-1
CASSIGGADNSPLHF . . TRBV19
CASSSPGTSNSPLHF few . TRBV9
CSARPTGGANEKLFF many . TRBV20-1
CASNLQGGGTEAFF few . TRBV7-8
CASSLYRGPPEAFF . TRBD1 TRBV12-3/TRBV12-4
CSARTGTGGSYEQYF . TRBD1 TRBV20-1
CSVAGTSGGAGEQFF . TRBD2 TRBV29-1
CSVAGTGPYGYTF once TRBD1 TRBV20-1
CASSDRPGGGRRDTQYF . TRBD2 TRBV6-1
CASTKTSGGANVLTF . . TRBV2
CASSSALAAYEQYF . TRBD2 TRBV11-3
CATSDGTAGKETQYF . . TRBV24-1
CASSLPSGTGRSPLHF . TRBD1 TRBV7-9
CSASGRAYEQYF few TRBD2 TRBV20-1
CASSYSRGYRSYEQYF many . TRBV6-5
CASSLEAADDYGYTF many . TRBV4-2
CASKSNGELFF few . TRBV25-1
CASSYRRTNTEAFF . . TRBV19
CSARDPGETQYF . . TRBV20-1
CASSYFRVSYEQYF many . TRBV6-5
CATSRERDTPSNQPQHF few . TRBV15
CASSPSGHVNSPLHF . . TRBV5-1